Listed here are 32 T cell receptor beta chains from one sample, sequenced in a study of identical twins. One entry per CDR3 protein, called by TCRdb with MiXCR from the 5' RACE reads. This sample yields 700,000 to 950,000 distinct CDR3 sequences, of which approximately 13% are seen a single time; under 2% belongs to the top ten. Another study also made use of these data, one on yellow fever vaccine responses in identical twins.

Specimen: PBMCs. These receptor sequences come from a woman under 30 in good health.

The sample holds many counts of this clonotype. The V and J genes are TRBV3-1 and TRBJ1-2; 7 positions match TRBD1. This CDR3 is 15 amino acids long. V lost 1 base, J lost 8 bases, and 10 bases stayed unmatched. Per germline, CDR1 LGHDT and CDR2 YNNKEL (reference sequence). CDR3 loop: CASSQATGQSGGYTF. The CDR3, as DNA: TGTGCCAGCAGCCAAGCTACGGGACAGTCTGGAGGCTACACCTTC.

Only one count was recorded for this clonotype. CDR3 sequence reads: CALGSGRSGELFF. DNA of the CDR3: TGTGCCCTGGGCTCGGGGCGAAGCGGGGAGCTGTTTTTT. V gene TRBV7-6 combines with J gene TRBJ2-2, with D perhaps assigned TRBD1 or TRBD2 (5 bases each). CDR1 is SGHVS, CDR2 FNYEAQ, per germline. Trimming removed 11 bases from V and 7 bases from J, with 17 bases in between. The CDR3 consists of 13 residues.

Many counts were recorded for this clonotype. The chain joins TRBV6-1 to TRBJ1-1; 7 nucleotides line up with TRBD1. The CDR3 loop spans 17 amino acids. J was trimmed by 1 base and V by 3 bases; bases with no gene match: 11. The germline V gene has CDR1 MNHNS and CDR2 SASEGT. The CDR3 is CASSDRQGRPQNTEAFF. The CDR3 nucleotides read TGTGCCAGCAGTGACCGACAGGGAAGACCCCAGAACACTGAAGCTTTCTTT.

This clonotype was seen a few times. The chain is built from TRBV18 and TRBJ2-1; D is uncertain. V was trimmed by 1 base and J by 2 bases, leaving 6 bases between them. Germline V gene sequence: CDR1 KGHSH, CDR2 LQKENI. This CDR3 spans 14 amino acids. Here the CDR3 DNA reads TGTGCCAGCTCACCACAGTCGGCCTACAATGAGCAGTTCTTC. It encodes CASSPQSAYNEQFF. Full variable domain (outside the CDR3, taken from reference TRBV18 and TRBJ2-1): NAGVMQNPRHLVRRRGQEARLRCSPMKGHSHVYWYRQLPEEGLKFMVYLQKENIIDESGMPKERFSAEFPKEGPSILRIQQVVRGDSAAYFCASSPQSAYNEQFFGPGTRLTVL.

This clonotype was seen a handful of times. This chain connects TRBV9 to TRBJ2-3; 13 bases fit TRBD2. This CDR3 is built from 16 residues. V shed 3 bases, J shed 4 bases, and the junction held 5 bases outside the gene matches. CDR1 and CDR2 from the germline V gene are SGDLS and YYNGEE. The CDR3, as DNA: TGTGCCAGCAGCGCCACTAGCGGGGGGGCCGCAGATACGCAGTATTTT. Encoded protein: CASSATSGGAADTQYF.

This clonotype was recorded a few times. The genes are TRBV4-1 and TRBJ2-7; D gene uncertain. Germline V gene data show CDR1 as MGHRA and CDR2 as YSYEKL. The CDR3 is 14 amino acids. V lost 1 base and J lost 4, with 11 bases in between. DNA of the CDR3: TGCGCCAGCAGCCAAGGGTTAAGGGATTACGAGCAGTACGTC. Residues: CASSQGLRDYEQYV.

The chain is built from TRBV7-9 and TRBJ1-1; no clear D gene. Per germline, CDR1 SEHNR and CDR2 FQNEAQ (reference sequence). V lost 1 base and J lost 0, with 9 bases in between. The CDR3 sequence is 15 residues long. The CDR3 here is CASSLEIGLNTEAFF. CDR3 nucleotide sequence: TGTGCCAGCAGCTTAGAGATCGGTTTGAACACTGAAGCTTTCTTT.

The rearrangement joins TRBV5-1 to TRBJ2-5; no reliable D call. V lost 1 base and J lost 0, with 7 bases in between. CDR3 size: 14 residues. The germline CDR1 and CDR2 sequences are SGHRS and YFSETQ. The CDR3 coding sequence is TGCGCCAGCAGCTTGATAAGGGACCAAGAGACCCAGTACTTC. It yields the protein CASSLIRDQETQYF.

V is TRBV3-1 and J is TRBJ2-7; TRBD2 matches 10 bases. V lost 2 bases to trimming and J lost 5 bases; unmatched junction nucleotides: 6. Germline V gene sequence: CDR1 LGHDT, CDR2 YNNKEL (reference sequence). There are 15 residues in the CDR3. CDR3 sequence (DNA): TGTGCCAGCAGCCAACCATCTAGCGGGAGTCACGAGCAGTACTTC. Its protein product is CASSQPSSGSHEQYF.

This clonotype was recorded a few times. The V and J genes are TRBV12-3 or TRBV12-4 and TRBJ2-3; D gene ambiguous. Trimming pared 10 bases from V and 0 bases from J, leaving 17 bases between. This CDR3 contains 15 residues. The CDR3 nucleotides are TGTGCCACCGGAGTCGGATTTGGTAGCACAGATACGCAGTATTTT. Its protein product is CATGVGFGSTDTQYF.

This clonotype was recorded at least ten times. The chain employs TRBV5-6 and TRBJ2-1; TRBD2 aligns across 8 bases. The ends lost 3 bases at V and 5 bases at J; junction bases unmatched: 7. Per germline, CDR1 SGHDT and CDR2 YYEEEE. The CDR3 covers 15 residues. For the CDR3, the DNA is TGTGCCAGCAGCTCAGGACTAGCTCTAAACAATGAGCAGTTCTTC. Residues: CASSSGLALNNEQFF.

At least ten counts were recorded for this clonotype. The rearrangement links TRBV5-5 to TRBJ2-1; 9 nucleotides match TRBD1. CDR3 length: 17 residues. V was clipped by 0 bases and J by 8 bases; unmatched bases: 12. The germline gives CDR1 SGHKS, CDR2 YYEKEE (reference sequence). For the CDR3, the DNA is TGTGCCAGCAGCTTGGGTAGGACAGGGGCCGACGGATATGAGCAGTTCTTC. Its protein is CASSLGRTGADGYEQFF.

The chain links TRBV20-1 to TRBJ2-7; D possibly corresponds to TRBD1 (5 bases). This CDR3 has 10 amino acids. From germline, CDR1 is DFQATT and CDR2 SNEGSKA (reference sequence). V lost 6 bases to trimming and J lost 6 bases, with 9 bases between them. CDR3 in DNA: TGCAGTGCAGTAGGGGTCGAGCAGTACGTC. This encodes CSAVGVEQYV.

J is TRBJ2-7 and V is TRBV24-1; D remains unclear. CDR3 size: 13 residues. CDR1 is KGHDR, CDR2 SFDVKD, per germline. Trimming took 2 bases from V and 6 from J, leaving 10 bases between them. Here the CDR3 reads CATSDYRSGEQYF. Here the CDR3 DNA reads TGTGCCACCAGTGATTATCGGTCGGGCGAGCAGTACTTC.

This clonotype was seen ten or more times. This chain uses TRBV24-1 with TRBJ2-2; 9 bases align to TRBD1. The ends lost 5 bases at V and 6 bases at J; junction bases unmatched: 9. Germline CDR1 KGHDR, CDR2 SFDVKD. This CDR3 spans 16 amino acids. The CDR3 coding sequence is TGTGCCACCAGTGCTAGGACAGGGGTTACTGCCGGGGAGCTGTTTTTT. This codes for CATSARTGVTAGELFF.

This chain connects TRBV20-1 to TRBJ2-5; possibly TRBD1 for D (7 bases). CDR3 size: 13 residues. V was clipped by 5 bases and J by 4 bases, with 14 bases between them. CDR1 is DFQATT, CDR2 SNEGSKA, per germline (reference sequence). The CDR3 DNA follows: TGCAGTGCTGGTCTCAGGGGGGCAGAGACCCAGTACTTC. Translated: CSAGLRGAETQYF.

This clonotype was counted ten times or more. The chain uses TRBV27 and TRBJ2-3; the D gene is possibly TRBD2 (6 bases). The V gene lost 1 base and the J gene lost 1 base, with 12 bases spanning the gap. Germline CDR1 and CDR2: MNHEY and SMNVEV (reference sequence). The CDR3 runs 16 residues. The CDR3 loop reads CASSLYGSWRTDTQYF. CDR3 nucleotides: TGTGCCAGCAGTTTATACGGGAGCTGGCGCACAGATACGCAGTATTTT.

The V and J genes are TRBV12-3 or TRBV12-4 and TRBJ2-1; D gene unclear. The CDR3 is 17 amino acids. V was cut by 3 bases and J by 2 bases, with 17 bases left in between. The CDR3 spells CASSFFLARSAYNEQFF. As DNA, the CDR3 is TGTGCCAGCAGTTTTTTCTTAGCTCGTAGTGCCTACAATGAGCAGTTCTTC.

This clonotype showed up just a few times. V and J are TRBV12-3 or TRBV12-4 and TRBJ2-1; no clear D gene. V lost 3 bases and J lost 5, with 8 bases in between. The CDR3 is 13 amino acids. CDR3 sequence (DNA): TGTGCCAGCAGTTTTTTCGTCGACAATGAGCAGTTCTTC. This sequence encodes CASSFFVDNEQFF.

This clonotype was detected a few times. The genes are TRBV27 and TRBJ2-1; 10 bases align to TRBD1. CDR1 is MNHEY and CDR2 is SMNVEV in the germline V gene (reference sequence). The CDR3 is made up of 14 amino acids. V shed 6 bases and J 6 bases; nucleotides not matched to a gene: 5. The DNA of the CDR3 is TGTGCCAGCAGCGAGACAGGGGGCTTCAATGAGCAGTTCTTC. This sequence encodes CASSETGGFNEQFF.

This clonotype came up many times. The chain has TRBV7-2 and TRBJ2-7, with 7 nucleotides matching TRBD1. CDR1 and CDR2 (germline): SGHTA, FQGNSA. V was pared by 1 base and J by 2 bases, with 5 bases of the junction left unmatched. The CDR3 covers 15 residues. The DNA for the CDR3 is TGTGCCAGCAGCTTAGACAGGGGATTTACCTACGAGCAGTACGTC. As protein: CASSLDRGFTYEQYV.

J is TRBJ1-4 and V is TRBV20-1; a possible D gene is TRBD1 (6 bases). The CDR3 sequence is 15 residues long. V was trimmed by 2 bases and J by 8 bases, leaving 18 bases between them. CDR1 is DFQATT and CDR2 is SNEGSKA in the germline V gene (reference sequence). This CDR3 reads CSARTQTGSEEKLFF. CDR3 nucleotides: TGCAGTGCTAGAACCCAAACAGGGTCAGAGGAAAAACTGTTTTTT.

This clonotype was detected only a few times. The rearrangement uses TRBV24-1 and TRBJ2-5; 8 nucleotides agree with TRBD2. CDR1 KGHDR and CDR2 SFDVKD come from the germline V gene. The V segment lost 2 bases and the J segment 6 bases; nucleotides outside the gene matches: 10. This CDR3 is built from 16 residues. CDR3 protein: CATSDSSGQRGQTQYF. CDR3 DNA sequence: TGTGCCACCAGTGATTCATCCGGACAGCGGGGGCAGACCCAGTACTTC.

CDR3 residues: CSAQSGGGPAEQYV. CDR3 bases: TGCAGTGCCCAATCGGGGGGGGGGCCGGCCGAGCAGTACGTC. The chain combines TRBV20-1 with TRBJ2-7; 8 nucleotides align to TRBD2. V was clipped by 6 bases and J by 6 bases; unmatched bases: 13. Germline loops: CDR1 DFQATT, CDR2 SNEGSKA (reference sequence). CDR3 length: 14 amino acids.

This clonotype was picked up a small number of times. This sequence joins TRBV9 and TRBJ2-7; TRBD2 matches at 8 bases. The germline V gene has CDR1 SGDLS and CDR2 YYNGEE. This CDR3 has 15 residues. Trimming cost V 4 bases and J 2 bases; bases outside gene matches: 8. CDR3 sequence (DNA): TGTGCCAGCAGCCCCCCGGGACTAGGACCCTACGAGCAGTACTTC. Translation gives CASSPPGLGPYEQYF.

Only a few counts were recorded for this clonotype. The chain links TRBV10-3 to TRBJ2-7; D ambiguous. CDR1 is ENHRY and CDR2 is SYGVKD in the germline V gene. Trimming pared 4 bases from V and 2 bases from J, leaving 12 bases between. This CDR3 contains 14 residues. The chain's CDR3 is CAISGSGPTYEQYF. DNA for the CDR3: TGTGCCATCAGTGGGTCAGGCCCAACCTACGAGCAGTACTTC.

This clonotype was found a few times. J is TRBJ2-1 and V is TRBV27; 8 bases line up with TRBD1. V lost 6 bases, J lost 7 bases, and 14 bases stayed unmatched. CDR1 and CDR2 from the germline V gene are MNHEY and SMNVEV (reference sequence). The CDR3 has 16 amino acids. The CDR3 loop reads CASRQGGAAGINEQFF. As DNA, the CDR3 is TGTGCCAGCAGACAGGGGGGAGCAGCGGGTATTAATGAGCAGTTCTTC.

There are many counts of this clonotype. The rearrangement links TRBV12-3 or TRBV12-4 to TRBJ2-6; D gene ambiguous. Deletions cut 6 bases from V and 2 bases from J, with 5 bases between. The CDR3 covers 13 residues. CDR3 bases: TGTGCCAGCAGGCAAACTGGGGCCAACGTCCTGACTTTC. Residues: CASRQTGANVLTF.

There are many counts of this clonotype. CDR3 amino acids: CASSPVAEAFF. The CDR3 region has the DNA TGTGCCAGCAGTCCGGTGGCCGAAGCTTTCTTT. J is TRBJ1-1 and V is TRBV12-3 or TRBV12-4, with no clear D. V was clipped by 5 bases and J by 8 bases, with 9 bases between them. This CDR3 region has 11 residues.

CDR3 sequence (DNA): TGTGCCAGTAGTATAGCGGTTTTGACTAGCGCAGCCAATGAGCAGTTCTTC. Its translation: CASSIAVLTSAANEQFF. The J gene is TRBJ2-1, the V gene TRBV19, with 8 positions matching TRBD2. This CDR3 is built from 17 residues. The V and J ends lost 1 base and 6 bases, in that order; junction bases with no gene match: 11. Germline V gene lookup returns CDR1 LNHDA and CDR2 SQIVND (reference sequence).

The CDR3 sequence: CASSELRNNEQFF. Here the CDR3 DNA reads TGTGCCAGCAGTGAGTTGCGGAACAATGAGCAGTTCTTC. The rearrangement joins TRBV2 to TRBJ2-1, with no clear D. Trimming left V 3 bases short and J 5 bases short, with 8 bases between. The CDR3 length is 13 residues. Germline V gives CDR1 SNHLY, CDR2 FYNNEI.

This clonotype was found a few times. The V gene is TRBV18, the J gene TRBJ1-3; D unresolved. The germline CDR1 and CDR2 sequences are KGHSH and LQKENI. Trimming took 4 bases from V and 0 from J, leaving 10 bases between them. There are 15 residues in the CDR3. For the CDR3, the DNA is TGTGCCAGCTCACAAGACGGTAACTCTGGAAACACCATATATTTT. Residues: CASSQDGNSGNTIYF.